Below, 13 T cell receptor beta chains from the same sample are listed, as sequenced in a study of blood T cell repertoires in COVID-19. Data came from immunoSEQ multiplex PCR; TCRdb stores just in-frame clones and leaves some out. The data contain over 140,000 clones, 76% of them seen just once; the ten biggest clones take up 3.5% to 5%. The sequenced sample was peripheral blood. The receptors were gathered from a woman of 80 years or more with active or convalescent COVID-19.

The chain carries TRBV11-3 and TRBJ1-1, with 11 bases aligning to TRBD1. V lost 4 bases to trimming and J lost 5 bases; unmatched junction nucleotides: 6. The CDR3 sequence is 15 residues long. From germline, CDR1 is SGHNT and CDR2 YENEEA. The CDR3 DNA is TGTGCCAGCAGCTCAGGACAGGGGGCAGGAACTGAAGCTTTCTTT. Its protein product is CASSSGQGAGTEAFF. Using reference TRBV11-3 and TRBJ1-1 for the parts outside the CDR3, the full variable domain is EAGVVQSPRYKIIEKKQPVAFWCNPISGHNTLYWYLQNLGQGPELLIRYENEEAVDDSQLPKDRFSAERLKGVDSTLKIQPAELGDSAVYLCASSSGQGAGTEAFFGQGTRLTVV.

This chain uses TRBV28 with TRBJ1-2; no firm D call. The CDR3 runs to 14 residues. The germline V gene has CDR1 MDHEN and CDR2 SYDVKM. The V and J ends lost 5 bases and 4 bases respectively, with 14 bases between them. The CDR3 here is CASSSAAGSYGYTF. The CDR3 region has the DNA TGTGCCAGCAGTAGTGCAGCAGGTTCCTATGGCTACACCTTC.

The chain carries TRBV6-4 and TRBJ1-5; D remains unclear. The length of the CDR3 is 16 residues. Germline lookup yields CDR1 MRHNA and CDR2 SNTAGT. Trimming removed 1 base from V and 0 bases from J, with 10 bases in between. CDR3 nucleotides: TGTGCCAGCAGTGACTTAAAACTTCGTAGCAATCAGCCCCAGCATTTT. Translation: CASSDLKLRSNQPQHF.

This clone appeared a few times. V and J are TRBV11-1 and TRBJ2-7; 10 nucleotides line up with TRBD1. The germline V gene has CDR1 SGHAT and CDR2 FQDESV (reference sequence). Trimming cost V 5 bases and J 6 bases; bases outside gene matches: 13. This CDR3 has 16 residues. The CDR3 nucleotides are TGTGCCAGCAGCCTCACTAGGGGACAGGGGTCTGCCGAGCAGTACTTC. It yields the protein CASSLTRGQGSAEQYF.

This chain joins TRBV11-2 and TRBJ2-2; 7 bases agree with TRBD1. This CDR3 comprises 18 residues. With V trimmed by 5 bases and J by 0 bases, 12 bases remained unmatched. Germline values: CDR1 SGHAT, CDR2 FQNNGV. CDR3 loop: CASSPNKQGLSNTGELFF. In DNA, the CDR3 is TGTGCCAGCAGCCCAAACAAACAGGGGCTATCGAACACCGGGGAGCTGTTTTTT. Full variable domain (outside the CDR3, taken from reference TRBV11-2 and TRBJ2-2): EAGVAQSPRYKIIEKRQSVAFWCNPISGHATLYWYQQILGQGPKLLIQFQNNGVVDDSQLPKDRFSAERLKGVDSTLKIQPAKLEDSAVYLCASSPNKQGLSNTGELFFGEGSRLTVL.

This chain uses TRBV19 with TRBJ1-2; TRBD1 matches 7 bases. CDR3 length equals 15 residues. The trim removed 7 bases at V and 4 bases at J, leaving 12 bases unmatched. CDR1 LNHDA and CDR2 SQIVND come from the germline V gene (reference sequence). CDR3 coding DNA: TGTGCCAGTATTCTCAACAGGGGATTTTCCTATGGCTACACCTTC. Its protein is CASILNRGFSYGYTF. Filled out from reference TRBV19 and TRBJ1-2, the complete variable domain reads DGGITQSPKYLFRKEGQNVTLSCEQNLNHDAMYWYRQDPGQGLRLIYYSQIVNDFQKGDIAEGYSVSREKKESFPLTVTSAQKNPTAFYLCASILNRGFSYGYTFGSGTRLTVV.

The genes are TRBV2 and TRBJ2-7; TRBD1 might be the D (6 bases). Germline V gives CDR1 SNHLY, CDR2 FYNNEI. With 8 bases removed from V and 3 bases from J, the gap between germline ends came to 11 bases. This CDR3 spans 12 amino acids. CDR3 amino acids: CASAVQGYEQYF. The CDR3 DNA is TGTGCCAGCGCGGTACAGGGCTACGAGCAGTACTTC. The variable domain in full, completed from reference TRBV2 and TRBJ2-7, reads EPEVTQTPSHQVTQMGQEVILRCVPISNHLYFYWYRQILGQKVEFLVSFYNNEISEKSEIFDDQFSVERPDGSNFTLKIRSTKLEDSAMYFCASAVQGYEQYFGPGTRLTVT.

The DNA for the CDR3 is TGTGCCAGCAGTGGGGGCGCAGATACGCAGTATTTT. It translates to CASSGGADTQYF. The V call is TRBV9, the J call TRBJ2-3, with D tentatively TRBD1 (6 bases). Germline values: CDR1 SGDLS, CDR2 YYNGEE. V was shortened by 5 bases and J by 4 bases, with 8 bases between the two germline ends. This CDR3 contains 12 residues.

The J gene is TRBJ2-1, the V gene TRBV11-2; D might be TRBD1 (5 bases). The CDR3 length is 16 residues. Germline CDR1 reads SGHAT; CDR2 reads FQNNGV. The V end was cut by 0 bases, the J end by 5 bases, with 14 bases between. CDR3 bases: TGTGCCAGCAGCTTAGATGGGGCCGCTACCGACAATGAGCAGTTCTTC. Encoded protein: CASSLDGAATDNEQFF.

The CDR3 protein is CASSTGANEQFF. CDR3 nucleotide sequence: TGTGCCAGCTCGACAGGGGCCAATGAGCAGTTCTTC. The chain carries TRBV7-3 and TRBJ2-1; 8 nucleotides line up with TRBD1. V lost 8 bases to trimming and J lost 6 bases; unmatched junction nucleotides: 3. Germline V CDR1 and CDR2: SGHTA, FQGTGA. CDR3 size: 12 residues.

In regard to this clone: In the same sample, other DNA sequences code for this CDR3. The CDR3 coding sequence is TGTGCCAGCAGCCAAGGCAGGGGCAGGGAAAAACTGTTTTTT. Translating it yields CASSQGRGREKLFF. The chain couples TRBV3-1 (or the pseudogene TRBV3-2) to TRBJ1-4; D may be TRBD1 (6 bases). Looked up from germline, CDR1 is LGHDT and CDR2 is YNNKEL (reference sequence). The CDR3 extends over 14 amino acids. Trimming stripped 1 base from V and 8 bases from J, with 11 bases between.

This clone has a single count. The genes are TRBV7-2 and TRBJ2-7; 11 nucleotides match TRBD1. J gave up 2 bases and V 3 bases, and 3 bases lay outside the gene matches. Germline V gives CDR1 SGHTA, CDR2 FQGNSA. The CDR3 contains 15 residues. CDR3 coding DNA: TGTGCCAGCAGCTTGGAGGGACAGGGGGCCTACGAGCAGTACTTC. Protein: CASSLEGQGAYEQYF.

This clone has just one count. The chain uses TRBV18 and TRBJ1-1; TRBD1 might be the D (5 bases). CDR1 and CDR2 (germline): KGHSH, LQKENI. V lost 2 bases, J lost 0 bases, and 7 bases lay in between. CDR3 length equals 14 residues. The CDR3 loop is CASSPGGVNTEAFF. In DNA form, the CDR3 reads TGTGCCAGCTCACCAGGGGGGGTGAACACTGAAGCTTTCTTT.